This T cell receptor (beta chain) stems from a study of blood T cell repertoires in COVID-19 (dated by TCRdb to 2020 to 2022). Background for the entire study: Samples from collaborators originated in the United States, Italy and Spain and spanned both the acute and convalescent phases of COVID-19. The material from the prospective study consisted of cDNA or gDNA derived from T cells, B-cell-depleted T cells, or PBMCs. Subjects who had been exposed to COVID-19, were actively infected with it, or had recovered from it provided the deeply sampled blood TCRbeta repertoires that made up the dataset. The repertoires were made available in a free public database intended to serve as a resource for research on the immune response to SARS-CoV-2. The samples were drawn from the first 160 participants of the ongoing ImmuneRACE study and from 1,254 subjects provided by 6 global collaborators. A de-identified subject ID, COVID-19 status, age in years and sex were almost always included in the sample metadata. Where available, HLA class I and class II types were taken from metadata supplied by the sample provider and were not determined by assay-based typing. Here is what the overall study found, with its caveats: Clinical and demographic metadata were provided uncurated, with the amount varying by source and participant.

TCRbeta CDR3 regions were amplified from genomic DNA by means of the immunoSEQ Assay, a bias-controlled multiplex PCR. The authors processed their data as follows. The number of nucleated cells in each sample was estimated by amplification of reference gene primers within the assay. Sequence reads were collapsed and filtered to measure the absolute abundance of every unique TCRbeta CDR3 rearrangement. For each sample, productive Simpson clonality was calculated as the square root of Simpson's diversity index over productive rearrangements. This immuneACCESS table, as held by TCRdb, lists in-frame sequences with V and J called but not all clones. Of the missing ones, under half trace to an unresolved V gene in checked studies; the others have no known cause. From that table come the V and J calls and clone size; the DNA was used to work out D and trimming. Within this sample are 380,000 or so clones, with around nine tenths of them counted one time only. The ten top clones hold around 0.91% of the sample.

Participants in the prospective study were aged 18 to 89 years, lived in 24 United States geographic areas, and enrolled through a virtual design. In the prospective study, cohorts were assigned on the basis of participant-reported clinical history obtained from a screening survey and a study questionnaire. In the prospective study, mobile phlebotomists collected whole blood, serum and a nasopharyngeal or oropharyngeal swab from each participant. Participants in the prospective study had the option to provide additional blood draws and questionnaires over a roughly 2-month period. Before DNA extraction, blood samples from the prospective study were shipped at room temperature or frozen. On this clone: The specificity of this receptor is unknown. Base qualities are not at hand, and no much larger clone is one base apart.

The material sequenced was PBMCs or T cells enriched from blood (not recorded which). The receptor comes from a woman aged 25 to 39 with acute COVID-19.

The CDR3 is CASKRTGESYEQYF. The DNA sequence is TGTGCCAGTAAAAGGACAGGTGAATCCTACGAGCAGTACTTC. The rearrangement joined TRBV19 to TRBJ2-7, and TRBD1 matches 7 of the central bases. Via the germline V gene (reference sequence), CDR1 is LNHDA and CDR2 SQIVND. Germline trimming amounts to 7 bases on V and 1 base on J, with 7 as the count of junction bases outside the gene matches. The CDR3 starts with the cysteine, ends with the phenylalanine, and has 14 residues. Only the CDR3 portion is preserved as DNA: 42 bases, with reading frame beginning at the first base.